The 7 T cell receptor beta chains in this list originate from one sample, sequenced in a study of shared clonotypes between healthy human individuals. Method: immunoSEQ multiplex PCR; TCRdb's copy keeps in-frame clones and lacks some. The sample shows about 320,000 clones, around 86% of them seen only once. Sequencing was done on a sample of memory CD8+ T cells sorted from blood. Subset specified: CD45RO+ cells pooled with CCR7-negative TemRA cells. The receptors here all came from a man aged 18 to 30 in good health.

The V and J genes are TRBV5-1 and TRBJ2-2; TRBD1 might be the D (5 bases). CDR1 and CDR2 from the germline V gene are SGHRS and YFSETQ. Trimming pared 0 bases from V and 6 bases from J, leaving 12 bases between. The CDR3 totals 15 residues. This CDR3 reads CASSLVPDIAGELFF. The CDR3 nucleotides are TGCGCCAGCAGCTTGGTACCGGACATCGCCGGGGAGCTGTTTTTT.

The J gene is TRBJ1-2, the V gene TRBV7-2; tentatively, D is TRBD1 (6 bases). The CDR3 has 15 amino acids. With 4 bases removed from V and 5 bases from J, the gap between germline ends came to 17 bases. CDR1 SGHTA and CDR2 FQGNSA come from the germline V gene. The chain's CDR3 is CASSSMSTGIYGYTF. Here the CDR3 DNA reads TGTGCCAGCAGCTCGATGTCGACAGGAATTTATGGCTACACCTTC.

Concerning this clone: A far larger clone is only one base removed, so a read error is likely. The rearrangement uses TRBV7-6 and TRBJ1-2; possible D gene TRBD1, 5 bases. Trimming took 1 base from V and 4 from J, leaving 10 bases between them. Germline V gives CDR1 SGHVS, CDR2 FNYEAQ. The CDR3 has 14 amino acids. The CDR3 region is CASSLGGQPYGYTF. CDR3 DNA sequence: TGTGCCAGCAGCTTAGGCGGACAACCCTATGGCTACACCTTC.

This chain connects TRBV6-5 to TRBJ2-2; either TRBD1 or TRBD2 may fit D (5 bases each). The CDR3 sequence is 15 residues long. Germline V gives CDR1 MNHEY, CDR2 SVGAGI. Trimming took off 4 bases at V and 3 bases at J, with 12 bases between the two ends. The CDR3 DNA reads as TGTGCCAGCAGTTCCCTAGGGGACCACACCGGGGAGCTGTTTTTT. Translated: CASSSLGDHTGELFF.

The CDR3 sequence is CASRGTGDTGELFF. The CDR3 bases are TGTGCCAGCAGGGGTACCGGGGACACCGGGGAGCTGTTTTTT. The rearrangement joins TRBV28 to TRBJ2-2, with a weak D call TRBD2 (5 bases). The CDR3 covers 14 residues. CDR1 is MDHEN, CDR2 SYDVKM, per germline. Trimming took off 6 bases at V and 3 bases at J, with 11 bases between the two ends.

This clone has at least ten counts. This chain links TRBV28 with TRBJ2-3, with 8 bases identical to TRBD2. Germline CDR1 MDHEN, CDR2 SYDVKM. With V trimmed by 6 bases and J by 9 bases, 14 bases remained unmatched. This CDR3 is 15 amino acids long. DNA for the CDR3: TGTGCCAGCAGCTTAGCGGGATCCCAGGGGTGGACGCAGTATTTT. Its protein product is CASSLAGSQGWTQYF.

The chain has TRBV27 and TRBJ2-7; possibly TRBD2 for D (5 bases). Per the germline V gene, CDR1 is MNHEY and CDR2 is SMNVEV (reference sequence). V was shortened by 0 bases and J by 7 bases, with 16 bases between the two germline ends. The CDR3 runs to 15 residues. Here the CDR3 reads CASSLSDSRTGEQYF. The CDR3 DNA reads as TGTGCCAGCAGTTTATCTGATAGCCGGACGGGAGAGCAGTACTTC.